This T cell receptor beta chain was documented in a study of OX40 agonist ivuxolimab in advanced cancers. The wider study: As their treatment, patients were administered ivuxolimab, an agonistic anti-OX40 (CD134) antibody.

The germline gives CDR1 SGHNT, CDR2 YENEEA. With 2 bases removed from V and 0 bases from J, the gap between germline ends came to 11 bases. The CDR3 runs 15 residues. On this clone itself: Its target is not known.

Some clones are missing from TCRdb's copy, which holds only in-frame ones; the method was immunoSEQ multiplex PCR. The table lists 91,000 or so clones, approximately 94% of them singletons. Study-wide findings and caveats: Clonal expansion by week 6 occurred in CD4+ and CD8+ blood T cells (at 0.1 to 3.0 mg/kg). Mean expanded clone counts were higher in CD8+ than CD4+ T cells. The work left the antigen specificity of expanded peripheral T cells undetermined.

Source: CD4+ or CD8+ T cells sorted from blood, taken in a trial of the OX40 agonist ivuxolimab. This TCR was recovered from an adult with an advanced solid tumor such as melanoma, head and neck, liver or kidney cancer. This chain uses TRBV11-3 with TRBJ2-7; the D is unclear. The CDR3 bases are TGTGCCAGCAGCTTATATTCCGGTAACTCCTACGAGCAGTACTTC. As protein: CASSLYSGNSYEQYF. The full variable domain, rest sourced from reference TRBV11-3 and TRBJ2-7, is EAGVVQSPRYKIIEKKQPVAFWCNPISGHNTLYWYLQNLGQGPELLIRYENEEAVDDSQLPKDRFSAERLKGVDSTLKIQPAELGDSAVYLCASSLYSGNSYEQYFGPGTRLTVT.